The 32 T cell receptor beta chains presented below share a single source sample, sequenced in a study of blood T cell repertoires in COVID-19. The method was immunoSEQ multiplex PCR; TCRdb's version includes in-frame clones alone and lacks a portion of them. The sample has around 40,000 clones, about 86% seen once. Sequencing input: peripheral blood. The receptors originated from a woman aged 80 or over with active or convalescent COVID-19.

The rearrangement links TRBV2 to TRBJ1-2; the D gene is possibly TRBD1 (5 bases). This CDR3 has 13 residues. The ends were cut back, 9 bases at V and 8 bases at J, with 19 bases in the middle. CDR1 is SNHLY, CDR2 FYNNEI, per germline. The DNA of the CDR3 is TGTGCCAGTAAAGCGGAGGGGTTCAACGGCTACACCTTC. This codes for CASKAEGFNGYTF.

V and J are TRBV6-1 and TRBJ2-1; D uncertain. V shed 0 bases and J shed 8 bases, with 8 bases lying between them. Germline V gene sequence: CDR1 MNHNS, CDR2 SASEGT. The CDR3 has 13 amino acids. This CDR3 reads CASSEAQFHEQFF. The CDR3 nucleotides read TGTGCCAGCAGTGAAGCGCAGTTCCATGAGCAGTTCTTC.

This CDR3 reads CASSPSSGADTQYF. The CDR3 nucleotides read TGTGCCAGCAGTCCTAGCTCCGGCGCAGATACGCAGTATTTT. The V call is TRBV7-9, the J call TRBJ2-3; D perhaps matches TRBD2 (5 bases). The germline CDR1 and CDR2 sequences are SEHNR and FQNEAQ (reference sequence). V was trimmed by 6 bases and J by 4 bases, leaving 14 bases between them. The CDR3 runs 14 residues.

CDR3 sequence (DNA): TGTGCCAGCAGCAGAGGGACTCAAGAGACCCAGTACTTC. Translated, it gives CASSRGTQETQYF. The chain joins TRBV7-9 to TRBJ2-5; D may be TRBD2 (6 bases). The germline V gene encodes CDR1 SEHNR and CDR2 FQNEAQ (reference sequence). The CDR3 runs to 13 residues. The V end was cut by 5 bases, the J end by 2 bases, with 9 bases between. Full variable domain (outside the CDR3, taken from reference TRBV7-9 and TRBJ2-5): DTGVSQNPRHKITKRGQNVTFRCDPISEHNRLYWYRQTLGQGPEFLTYFQNEAQLEKSRLLSDRFSAERPKGSFSTLEIQRTEQGDSAMYLCASSRGTQETQYFGPGTRLLVL.

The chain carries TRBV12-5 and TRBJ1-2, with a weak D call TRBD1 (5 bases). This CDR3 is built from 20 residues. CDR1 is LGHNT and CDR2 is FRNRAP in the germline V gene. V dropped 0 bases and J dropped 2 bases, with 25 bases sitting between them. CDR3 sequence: CASGLVRGGLRQAYNYGYTF. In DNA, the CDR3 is TGTGCTAGTGGTTTGGTACGGGGGGGTCTTCGGCAGGCCTACAACTATGGCTACACCTTC.

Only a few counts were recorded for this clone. This chain's CDR3 is CASSKPNETTRISPNAYEQYF. The CDR3 region has the DNA TGTGCCAGCAGTAAGCCAAATGAGACGACTAGAATCAGTCCTAACGCTTACGAGCAGTACTTC. The chain recombines TRBV27 with TRBJ2-7; a possible D gene is TRBD2 (6 bases). V was shortened by 5 bases and J by 4 bases, with 36 bases between the two germline ends. This CDR3 has 21 amino acids. Germline values: CDR1 MNHEY, CDR2 SMNVEV (reference sequence).

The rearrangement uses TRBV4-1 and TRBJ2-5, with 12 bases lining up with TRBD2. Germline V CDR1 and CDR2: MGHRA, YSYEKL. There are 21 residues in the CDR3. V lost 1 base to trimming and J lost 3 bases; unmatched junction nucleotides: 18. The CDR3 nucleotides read TGCGCCAGCAGCCAAGGCTACTCGGGACTAGCGGGCGGAGGTTCAAAAGAGACCCAGTACTTC. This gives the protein CASSQGYSGLAGGGSKETQYF.

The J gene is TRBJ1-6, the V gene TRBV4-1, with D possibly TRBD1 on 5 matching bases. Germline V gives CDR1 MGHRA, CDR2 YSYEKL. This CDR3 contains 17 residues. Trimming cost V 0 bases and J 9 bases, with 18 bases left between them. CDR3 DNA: TGCGCCAGCAGCCAAGATGCGGGACGGAGGCTTAGTTCACCCCTCCACTTT. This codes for CASSQDAGRRLSSPLHF.

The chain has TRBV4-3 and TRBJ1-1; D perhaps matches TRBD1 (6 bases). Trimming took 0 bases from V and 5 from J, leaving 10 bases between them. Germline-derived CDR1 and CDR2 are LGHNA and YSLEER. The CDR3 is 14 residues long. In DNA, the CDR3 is TGCGCCAGCAGCCAAGATCATCAGGGGACTGAAGCTTTCTTT. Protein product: CASSQDHQGTEAFF.

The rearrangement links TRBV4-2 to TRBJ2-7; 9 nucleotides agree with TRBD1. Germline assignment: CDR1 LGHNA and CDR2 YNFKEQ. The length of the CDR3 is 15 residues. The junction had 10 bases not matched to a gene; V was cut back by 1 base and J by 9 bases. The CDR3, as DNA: TGTGCCAGCAGCCAAGTGGGCGGGACAGGGACGGTGCAGTACTTC. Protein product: CASSQVGGTGTVQYF.

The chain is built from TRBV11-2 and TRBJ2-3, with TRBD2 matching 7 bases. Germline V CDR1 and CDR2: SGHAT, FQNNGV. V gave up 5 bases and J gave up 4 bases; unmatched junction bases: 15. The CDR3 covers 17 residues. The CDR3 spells CASSPSGALLRSDTQYF. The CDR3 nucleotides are TGTGCCAGCAGCCCGAGCGGGGCTCTCCTGCGTTCAGATACGCAGTATTTT.

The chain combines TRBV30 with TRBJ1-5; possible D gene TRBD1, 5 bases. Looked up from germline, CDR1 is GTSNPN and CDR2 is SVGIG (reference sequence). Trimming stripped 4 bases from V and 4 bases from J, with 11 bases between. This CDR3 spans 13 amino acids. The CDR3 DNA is TGTGCCTGGACGGTGGGACTGAATCAGCCCCAGCATTTT. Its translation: CAWTVGLNQPQHF.

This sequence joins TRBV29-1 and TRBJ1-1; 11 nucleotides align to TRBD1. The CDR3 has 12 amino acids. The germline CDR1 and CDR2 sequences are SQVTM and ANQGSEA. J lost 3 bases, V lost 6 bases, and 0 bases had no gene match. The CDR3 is CSVGQGDTEAFF. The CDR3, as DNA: TGCAGCGTGGGACAGGGGGACACTGAAGCTTTCTTT.

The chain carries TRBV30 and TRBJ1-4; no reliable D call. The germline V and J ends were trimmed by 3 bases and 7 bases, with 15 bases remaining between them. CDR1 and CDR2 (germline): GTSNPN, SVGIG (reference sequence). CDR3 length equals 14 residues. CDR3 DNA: TGTGCCTGGAGCCGCCCCGTTGAGTTTGAAAAACTGTTTTTT. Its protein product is CAWSRPVEFEKLFF.

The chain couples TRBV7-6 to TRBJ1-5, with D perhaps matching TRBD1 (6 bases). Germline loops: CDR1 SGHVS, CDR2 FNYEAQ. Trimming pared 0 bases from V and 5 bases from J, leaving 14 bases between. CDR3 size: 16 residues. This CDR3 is CASSLAQQGPYQPQHF. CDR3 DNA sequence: TGTGCCAGCAGCTTAGCGCAGCAGGGGCCCTATCAGCCCCAGCATTTT.

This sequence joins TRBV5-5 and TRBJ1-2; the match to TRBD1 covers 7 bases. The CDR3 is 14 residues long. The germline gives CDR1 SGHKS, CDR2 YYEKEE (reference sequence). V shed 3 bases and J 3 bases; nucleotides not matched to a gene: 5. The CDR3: CASSSATGDYGYTF. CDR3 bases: TGTGCCAGCAGCTCCGCTACAGGGGACTATGGCTACACCTTC.

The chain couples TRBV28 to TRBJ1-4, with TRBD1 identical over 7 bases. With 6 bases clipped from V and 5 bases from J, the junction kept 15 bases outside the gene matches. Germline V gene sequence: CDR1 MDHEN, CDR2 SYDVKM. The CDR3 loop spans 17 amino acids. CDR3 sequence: CASRQIEVGTANEKLFF. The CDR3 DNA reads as TGTGCCAGCAGACAAATCGAGGTTGGGACAGCGAATGAAAAACTGTTTTTT. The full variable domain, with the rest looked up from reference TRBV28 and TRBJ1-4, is DVKVTQSSRYLVKRTGEKVFLECVQDMDHENMFWYRQDPGLGLRLIYFSYDVKMKEKGDIPEGYSVSREKKERFSLILESASTNQTSMYLCASRQIEVGTANEKLFFGSGTQLSVL.

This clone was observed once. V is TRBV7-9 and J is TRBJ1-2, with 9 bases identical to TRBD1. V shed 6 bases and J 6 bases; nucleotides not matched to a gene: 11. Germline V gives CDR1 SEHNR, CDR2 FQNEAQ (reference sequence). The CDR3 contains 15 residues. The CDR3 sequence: CASRPSGTGPHGYTF. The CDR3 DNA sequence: TGTGCCAGCAGACCTTCCGGGACAGGGCCACATGGCTACACCTTC.

CDR3 residues: CASSLGATTNEKLFF. The CDR3 DNA follows: TGCGCCAGCAGCTTGGGGGCCACAACTAATGAAAAACTGTTTTTT. The V call is TRBV5-1, the J call TRBJ1-4; the D is unclear. The ends were cut back, 0 bases at V and 0 bases at J, with 6 bases in the middle. Looked up from germline, CDR1 is SGHRS and CDR2 is YFSETQ. The CDR3 sequence is 15 residues long.

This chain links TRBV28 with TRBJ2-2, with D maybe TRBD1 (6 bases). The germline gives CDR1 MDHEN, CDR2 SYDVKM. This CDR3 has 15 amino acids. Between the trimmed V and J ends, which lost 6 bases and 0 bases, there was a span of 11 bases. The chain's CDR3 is CASSRWTANTGELFF. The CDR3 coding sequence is TGTGCCAGCAGCCGATGGACAGCGAACACCGGGGAGCTGTTTTTT.

DNA of the CDR3: TGTGCCAGCTCATCCAACAGTAACACTGAAGCTTTCTTT. This sequence encodes CASSSNSNTEAFF. The genes are TRBV18 and TRBJ1-1, with no clear D. V lost 5 bases and J 2 bases, leaving 9 bases between the germline ends. Looked up from germline, CDR1 is KGHSH and CDR2 is LQKENI. This CDR3 spans 13 amino acids.

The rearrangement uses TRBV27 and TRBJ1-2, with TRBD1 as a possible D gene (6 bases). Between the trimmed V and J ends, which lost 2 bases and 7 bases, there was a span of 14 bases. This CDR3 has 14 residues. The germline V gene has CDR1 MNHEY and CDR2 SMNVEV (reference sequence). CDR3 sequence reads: CASSLEGQLSGYTF. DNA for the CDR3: TGTGCCAGCAGTTTAGAAGGACAGCTAAGTGGCTACACCTTC.

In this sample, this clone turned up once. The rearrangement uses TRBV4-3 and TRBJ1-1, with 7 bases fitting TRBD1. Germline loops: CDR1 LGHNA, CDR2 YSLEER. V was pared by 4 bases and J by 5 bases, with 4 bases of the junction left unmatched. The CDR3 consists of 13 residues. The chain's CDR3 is CASSRQGSTEAFF. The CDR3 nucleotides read TGCGCCAGCAGCCGACAGGGATCAACTGAAGCTTTCTTT.

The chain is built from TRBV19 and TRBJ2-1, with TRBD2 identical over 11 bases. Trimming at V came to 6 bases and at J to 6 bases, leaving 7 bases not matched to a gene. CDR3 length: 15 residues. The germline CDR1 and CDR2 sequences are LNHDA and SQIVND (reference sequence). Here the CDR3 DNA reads TGTGCCAGTAGGAAACTAGCGGGAGACACCAATGAGCAGTTCTTC. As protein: CASRKLAGDTNEQFF.

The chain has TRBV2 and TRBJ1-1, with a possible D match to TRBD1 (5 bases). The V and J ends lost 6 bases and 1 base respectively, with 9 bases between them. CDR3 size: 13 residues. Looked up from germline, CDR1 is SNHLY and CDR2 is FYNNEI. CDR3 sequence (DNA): TGTGCCAGCAGCCAGGGAAAGAACACTGAAGCTTTCTTT. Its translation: CASSQGKNTEAFF.

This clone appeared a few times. CDR3 loop: CASSSPMYEQYF. In DNA form, the CDR3 reads TGTGCCAGCAGCTCCCCCATGTACGAGCAGTACTTC. The chain links TRBV11-2 to TRBJ2-7; D uncertain. This CDR3 region has 12 residues. V lost 4 bases and J lost 4, with 8 bases in between. Germline CDR1 SGHAT, CDR2 FQNNGV. Full variable domain (rest looked up from reference TRBV11-2 and TRBJ2-7): EAGVAQSPRYKIIEKRQSVAFWCNPISGHATLYWYQQILGQGPKLLIQFQNNGVVDDSQLPKDRFSAERLKGVDSTLKIQPAKLEDSAVYLCASSSPMYEQYFGPGTRLTVT.

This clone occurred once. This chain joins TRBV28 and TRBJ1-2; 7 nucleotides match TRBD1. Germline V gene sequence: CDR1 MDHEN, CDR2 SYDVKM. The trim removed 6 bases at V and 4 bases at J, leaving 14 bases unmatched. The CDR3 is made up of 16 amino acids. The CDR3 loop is CASSTFRGLLGYGYTF. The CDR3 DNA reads TGTGCCAGCAGCACCTTCAGGGGGTTACTTGGCTATGGCTACACCTTC.

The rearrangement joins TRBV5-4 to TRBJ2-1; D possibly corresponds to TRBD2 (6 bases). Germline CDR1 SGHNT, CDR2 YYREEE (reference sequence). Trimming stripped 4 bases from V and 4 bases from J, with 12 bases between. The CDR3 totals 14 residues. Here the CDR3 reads CASSPTRDYNEQFF. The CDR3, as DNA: TGTGCCAGCAGCCCGACTAGGGATTACAATGAGCAGTTCTTC.

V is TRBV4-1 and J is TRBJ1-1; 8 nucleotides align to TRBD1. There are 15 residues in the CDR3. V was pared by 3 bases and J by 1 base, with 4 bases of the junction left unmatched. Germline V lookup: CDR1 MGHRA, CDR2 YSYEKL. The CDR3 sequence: CASSQHRGSNTEAFF. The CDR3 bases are TGCGCCAGCAGCCAGCACAGGGGGTCGAACACTGAAGCTTTCTTT.

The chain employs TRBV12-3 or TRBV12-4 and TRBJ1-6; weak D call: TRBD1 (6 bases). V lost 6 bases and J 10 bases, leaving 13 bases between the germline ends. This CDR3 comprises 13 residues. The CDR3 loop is CASRAGAGSPLHF. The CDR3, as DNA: TGTGCCAGCAGGGCAGGGGCAGGATCACCCCTCCACTTT.

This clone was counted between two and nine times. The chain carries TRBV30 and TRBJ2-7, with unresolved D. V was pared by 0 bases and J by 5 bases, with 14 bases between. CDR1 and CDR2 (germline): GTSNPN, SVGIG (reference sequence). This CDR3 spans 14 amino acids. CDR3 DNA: TGTGCCTGGAGTGTGACACCATTCCCTGACGAGCAGTACTTC. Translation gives CAWSVTPFPDEQYF.

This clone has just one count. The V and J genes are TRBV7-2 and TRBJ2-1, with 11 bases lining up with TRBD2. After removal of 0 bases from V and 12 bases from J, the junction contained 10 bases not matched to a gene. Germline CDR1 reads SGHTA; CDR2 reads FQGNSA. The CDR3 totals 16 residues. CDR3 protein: CASSLAGSGLAASQFF. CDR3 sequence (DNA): TGTGCCAGCAGCTTAGCTGGGTCGGGACTAGCGGCTTCGCAGTTCTTC.